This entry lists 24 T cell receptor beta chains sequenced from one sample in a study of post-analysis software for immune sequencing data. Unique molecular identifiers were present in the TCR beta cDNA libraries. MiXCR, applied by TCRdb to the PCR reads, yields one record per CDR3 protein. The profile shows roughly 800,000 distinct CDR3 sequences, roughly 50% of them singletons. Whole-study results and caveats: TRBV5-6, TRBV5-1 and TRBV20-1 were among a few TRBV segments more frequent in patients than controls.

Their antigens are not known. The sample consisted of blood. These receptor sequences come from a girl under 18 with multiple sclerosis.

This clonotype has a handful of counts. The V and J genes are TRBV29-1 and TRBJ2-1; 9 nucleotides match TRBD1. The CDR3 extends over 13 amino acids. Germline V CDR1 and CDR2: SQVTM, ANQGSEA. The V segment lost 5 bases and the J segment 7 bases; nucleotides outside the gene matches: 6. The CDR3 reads CSVSRDRVNEQFF. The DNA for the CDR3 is TGCAGCGTTTCTCGGGACAGGGTGAATGAGCAGTTCTTC.

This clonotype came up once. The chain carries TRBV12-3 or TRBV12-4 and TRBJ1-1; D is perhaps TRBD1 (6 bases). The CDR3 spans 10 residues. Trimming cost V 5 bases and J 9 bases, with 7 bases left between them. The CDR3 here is CASSTGKAFF. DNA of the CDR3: TGTGCCAGCAGTACAGGGAAAGCTTTCTTT.

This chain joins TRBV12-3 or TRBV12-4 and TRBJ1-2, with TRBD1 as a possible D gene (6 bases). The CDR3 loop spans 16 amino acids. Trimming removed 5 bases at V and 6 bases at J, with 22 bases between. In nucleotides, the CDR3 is TGTGCCAGCAGTCTCAACGGGGGCTTCCCCCGGGATGGCTACACCTTC. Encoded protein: CASSLNGGFPRDGYTF.

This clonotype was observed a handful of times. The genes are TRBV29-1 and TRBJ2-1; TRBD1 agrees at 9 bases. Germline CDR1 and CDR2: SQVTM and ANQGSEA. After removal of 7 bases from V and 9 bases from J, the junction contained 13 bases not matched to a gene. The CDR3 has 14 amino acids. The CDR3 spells CSGMTGGNWGEQFF. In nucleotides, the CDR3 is TGCAGCGGTATGACAGGGGGGAACTGGGGTGAGCAGTTCTTC.

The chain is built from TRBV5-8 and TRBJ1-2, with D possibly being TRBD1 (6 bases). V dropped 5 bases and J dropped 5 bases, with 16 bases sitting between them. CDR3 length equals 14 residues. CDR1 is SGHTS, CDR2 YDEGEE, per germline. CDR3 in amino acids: CASRSRGGIYGYTF. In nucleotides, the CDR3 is TGTGCCAGCAGATCCAGGGGCGGAATATATGGCTACACCTTC.

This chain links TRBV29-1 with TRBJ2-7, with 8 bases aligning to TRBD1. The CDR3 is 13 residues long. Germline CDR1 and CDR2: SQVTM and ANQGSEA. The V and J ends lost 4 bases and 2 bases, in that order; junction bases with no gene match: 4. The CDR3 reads CSVGQGQTYEQYF. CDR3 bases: TGCAGCGTTGGACAGGGGCAAACCTACGAGCAGTACTTC.

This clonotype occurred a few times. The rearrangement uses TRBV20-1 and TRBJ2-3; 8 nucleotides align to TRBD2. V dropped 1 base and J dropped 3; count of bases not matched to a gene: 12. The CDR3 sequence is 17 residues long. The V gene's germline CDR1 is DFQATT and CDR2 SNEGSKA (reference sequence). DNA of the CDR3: TGCAGTGCTAGAGCCCCTACTAGCGGTCCGATAACAGATACGCAGTATTTT. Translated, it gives CSARAPTSGPITDTQYF.

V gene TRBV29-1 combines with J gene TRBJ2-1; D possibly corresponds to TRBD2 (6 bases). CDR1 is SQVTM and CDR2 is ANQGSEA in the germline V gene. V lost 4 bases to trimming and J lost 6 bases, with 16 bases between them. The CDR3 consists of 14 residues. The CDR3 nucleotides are TGCAGCGTTGCGGCTAGCGCTCCCTCCAATGAGCAGTTCTTC. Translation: CSVAASAPSNEQFF.

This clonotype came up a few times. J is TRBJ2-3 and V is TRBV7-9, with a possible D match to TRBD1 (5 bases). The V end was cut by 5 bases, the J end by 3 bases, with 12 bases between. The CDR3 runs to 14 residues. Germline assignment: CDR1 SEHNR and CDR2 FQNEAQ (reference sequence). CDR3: CASSIGQMTDTQYF. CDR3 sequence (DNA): TGTGCCAGCAGCATCGGACAAATGACAGATACGCAGTATTTT.

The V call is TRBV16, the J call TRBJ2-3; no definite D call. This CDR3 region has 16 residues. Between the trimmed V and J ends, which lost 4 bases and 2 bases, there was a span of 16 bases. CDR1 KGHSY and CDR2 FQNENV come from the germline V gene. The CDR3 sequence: CASSLPRPRNTDTQYF. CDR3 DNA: TGTGCCAGCAGCCTACCCCGACCCCGAAACACAGATACGCAGTATTTT.

CDR3 amino acids: CASSLDIGRGDTQYF. CDR3 DNA sequence: TGTGCCAGCAGCTTAGATATAGGGCGTGGAGATACGCAGTATTTT. The V call is TRBV7-9, the J call TRBJ2-3; D is uncertain. In germline, CDR1 is SEHNR, CDR2 FQNEAQ (reference sequence). The V gene lost 1 base and the J gene lost 5 bases, with 13 bases spanning the gap. The CDR3 contains 15 residues.

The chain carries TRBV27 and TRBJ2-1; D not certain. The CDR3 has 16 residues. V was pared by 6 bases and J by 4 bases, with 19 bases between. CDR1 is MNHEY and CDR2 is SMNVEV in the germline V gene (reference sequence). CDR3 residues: CASRRTSDGSYNEQFF. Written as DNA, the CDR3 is TGTGCCAGCAGGAGGACGTCGGACGGATCTTACAATGAGCAGTTCTTC.

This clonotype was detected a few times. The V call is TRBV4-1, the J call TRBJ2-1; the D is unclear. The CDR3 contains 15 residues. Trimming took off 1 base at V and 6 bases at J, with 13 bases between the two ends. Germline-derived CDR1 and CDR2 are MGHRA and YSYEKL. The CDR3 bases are TGCGCCAGCAGCCAAGGTGGGGTAACACGCAATGAGCAGTTCTTC. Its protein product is CASSQGGVTRNEQFF.

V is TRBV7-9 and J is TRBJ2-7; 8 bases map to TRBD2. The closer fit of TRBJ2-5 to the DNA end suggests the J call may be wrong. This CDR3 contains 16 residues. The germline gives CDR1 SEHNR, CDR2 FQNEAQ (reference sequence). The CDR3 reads CASSQGRLAIEETQYF. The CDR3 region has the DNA TGTGCCAGCAGCCAGGGGCGACTAGCGATAGAAGAGACCCAGTACTTC.

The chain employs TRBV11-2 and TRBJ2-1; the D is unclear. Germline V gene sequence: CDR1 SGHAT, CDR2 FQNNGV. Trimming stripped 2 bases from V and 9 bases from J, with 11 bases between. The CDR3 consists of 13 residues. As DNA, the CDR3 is TGTGCCAGCAGCTTAAATCTGGGTGCTGAGCAGTTCTTC. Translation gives CASSLNLGAEQFF.

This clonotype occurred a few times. The CDR3 region is CASKGEGLLKTQYF. CDR3 in DNA: TGTGCCAGCAAAGGGGAGGGGCTACTAAAGACCCAGTACTTC. V gene TRBV6-1 combines with J gene TRBJ2-5; 7 bases are a match to TRBD2. CDR3 length equals 14 residues. The junction had 11 bases not matched to a gene; V was cut back by 7 bases and J by 6 bases. Germline lookup yields CDR1 MNHNS and CDR2 SASEGT.

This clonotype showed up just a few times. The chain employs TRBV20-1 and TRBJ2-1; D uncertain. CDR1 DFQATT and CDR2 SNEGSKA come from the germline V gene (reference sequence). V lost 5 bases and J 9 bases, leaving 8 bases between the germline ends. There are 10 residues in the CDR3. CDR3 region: CSAQKSEQFF. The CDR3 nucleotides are TGCAGTGCTCAAAAGTCTGAGCAGTTCTTC.

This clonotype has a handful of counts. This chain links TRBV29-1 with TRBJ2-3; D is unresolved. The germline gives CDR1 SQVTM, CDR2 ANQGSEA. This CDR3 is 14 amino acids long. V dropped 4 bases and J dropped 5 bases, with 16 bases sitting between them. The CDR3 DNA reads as TGCAGCGTTGCCCTAGTCGTCGTGGAAGATACGCAGTATTTT. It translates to CSVALVVVEDTQYF.

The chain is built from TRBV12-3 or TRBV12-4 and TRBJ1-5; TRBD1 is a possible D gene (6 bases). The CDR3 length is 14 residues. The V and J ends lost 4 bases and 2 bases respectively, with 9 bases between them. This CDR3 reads CASSSAGGNQPQHF. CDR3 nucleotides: TGTGCCAGCAGTTCAGCAGGGGGCAATCAGCCCCAGCATTTT.

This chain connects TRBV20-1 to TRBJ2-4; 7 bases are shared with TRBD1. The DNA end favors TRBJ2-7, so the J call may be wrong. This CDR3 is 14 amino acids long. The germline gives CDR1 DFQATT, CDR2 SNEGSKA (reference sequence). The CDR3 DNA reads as TGCAGTGCTAGCGAACTGCCAGGGGGCTACGAGCAGTACTTC. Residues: CSASELPGGYEQYF.

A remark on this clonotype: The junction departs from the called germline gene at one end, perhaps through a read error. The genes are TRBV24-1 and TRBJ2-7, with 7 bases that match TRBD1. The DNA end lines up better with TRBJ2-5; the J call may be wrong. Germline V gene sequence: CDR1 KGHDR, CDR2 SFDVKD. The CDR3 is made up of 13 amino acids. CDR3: CTTSMTGKETQYF. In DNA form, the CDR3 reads TGTACCACCAGCATGACAGGGAAAGAGACCCAGTACTTC.

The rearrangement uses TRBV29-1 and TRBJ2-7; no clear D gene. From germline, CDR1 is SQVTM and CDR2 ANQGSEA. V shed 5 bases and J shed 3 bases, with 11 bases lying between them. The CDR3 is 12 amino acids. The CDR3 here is CSVKGTGYEQYF. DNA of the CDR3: TGCAGCGTTAAGGGCACTGGCTACGAGCAGTACTTC.

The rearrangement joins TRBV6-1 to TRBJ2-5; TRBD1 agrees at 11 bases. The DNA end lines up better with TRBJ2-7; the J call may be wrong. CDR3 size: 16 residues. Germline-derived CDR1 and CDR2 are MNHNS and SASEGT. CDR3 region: CASSDRTGGRGYEQYF. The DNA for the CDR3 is TGTGCCAGCAGTGATCGGACAGGGGGCAGGGGATACGAGCAGTACTTC.

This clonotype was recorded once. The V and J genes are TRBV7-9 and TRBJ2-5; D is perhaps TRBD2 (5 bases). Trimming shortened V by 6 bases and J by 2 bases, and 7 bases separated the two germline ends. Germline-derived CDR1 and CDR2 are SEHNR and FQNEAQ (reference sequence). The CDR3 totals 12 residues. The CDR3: CASRAGQETQYF. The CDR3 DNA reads TGTGCCAGCAGGGCGGGTCAAGAGACCCAGTACTTC.